The 28 T cell receptor beta chains given below trace back to one sample, sequenced in a study of blood T cell repertoires in COVID-19. TCRdb keeps only in-frame clones here, not all; method: immunoSEQ multiplex PCR. The repertoire has about 250,000 clones, 80% to 85% of them found once; the top ten carry 4% to 5.5%. Sequencing input: peripheral blood. These receptors originate from a man aged 45 to 65 with active or convalescent COVID-19.

This rearrangement joins TRBV11-3 to TRBJ2-1; tentatively, D is TRBD1 (6 bases). The V gene lost 4 bases and the J gene lost 5 bases, with 12 bases spanning the gap. Germline-derived CDR1 and CDR2 are SGHNT and YENEEA. The CDR3 runs to 14 residues. The CDR3 DNA is TGTGCCAGCAGCTCACCAGGGGCGAACAATGAGCAGTTCTTC. Protein sequence: CASSSPGANNEQFF. Based on the CDR3 plus reference TRBV11-3 and TRBJ2-1, the full variable domain is EAGVVQSPRYKIIEKKQPVAFWCNPISGHNTLYWYLQNLGQGPELLIRYENEEAVDDSQLPKDRFSAERLKGVDSTLKIQPAELGDSAVYLCASSSPGANNEQFFGPGTRLTVL.

The V and J genes are TRBV6-1 and TRBJ1-2; 7 nucleotides match TRBD1. Germline CDR1 MNHNS, CDR2 SASEGT. This CDR3 has 17 residues. With V trimmed by 3 bases and J by 1 base, 11 bases remained unmatched. CDR3 amino acids: CASSELGQGGNNYGYTF. The CDR3 bases are TGTGCCAGCAGTGAGCTCGGCCAGGGGGGAAATAACTATGGCTACACCTTC.

This clone has a handful of counts. The rearrangement uses TRBV7-3 and TRBJ1-6, with D perhaps matching TRBD1 (6 bases). This CDR3 has 16 amino acids. V was trimmed by 2 bases and J by 9 bases, leaving 17 bases between them. Germline V gene lookup returns CDR1 SGHTA and CDR2 FQGTGA. The chain's CDR3 is CASSLYGGQTTSPLHF. In nucleotides, the CDR3 is TGTGCCAGCAGCTTATACGGGGGGCAGACGACTTCACCCCTCCACTTT.

The genes are TRBV19 and TRBJ1-5; 9 bases fit TRBD1. The CDR3 is 14 residues long. CDR1 and CDR2 (germline): LNHDA, SQIVND (reference sequence). The J segment lost 6 bases and the V segment lost 4 bases, leaving 4 bases of the junction unmatched. CDR3 amino acids: CASSNRQGGQPQHF. For the CDR3, the DNA is TGTGCCAGTAGTAATCGACAGGGGGGTCAGCCCCAGCATTTT.

The CDR3: CASSPAQVGTEAFF. CDR3 bases: TGTGCCAGCAGCCCGGCGCAGGTAGGTACTGAAGCTTTCTTT. This sequence joins TRBV6-5 and TRBJ1-1; D gene uncertain. Per the germline V gene, CDR1 is MNHEY and CDR2 is SVGAGI. V lost 6 bases and J 5 bases, leaving 16 bases between the germline ends. This CDR3 region has 14 residues.

This chain uses TRBV15 with TRBJ2-7; weak D call: TRBD1 (6 bases). Germline-derived CDR1 and CDR2 are LNHNV and YYDKDF (reference sequence). The CDR3 has 14 amino acids. V lost 4 bases and J 0 bases, leaving 10 bases between the germline ends. The CDR3 bases are TGTGCCACCAGCAAAGACAGGTTCTCCTACGAGCAGTACTTC. Its protein is CATSKDRFSYEQYF.

The gene calls are TRBV5-3 and TRBJ2-3, with 9 bases lining up with TRBD2. TRBV5-3 is known as an ORF, though its function is uncertain. With 2 bases clipped from V and 7 bases from J, the junction kept 8 bases outside the gene matches. CDR3 length: 15 residues. This CDR3 reads CARSLPAGGHHTQYF. As DNA, the CDR3 is TGTGCCAGAAGCTTACCAGCGGGGGGCCACCATACGCAGTATTTT.

This clone was picked up a small number of times. The chain employs TRBV19 and TRBJ1-1; 7 nucleotides agree with TRBD1. Germline CDR1 is LNHDA and CDR2 is SQIVND (reference sequence). The junction had 0 bases not matched to a gene; V was cut back by 5 bases and J by 0 bases. CDR3 length equals 13 residues. CDR3 in amino acids: CASSGTVNTEAFF. The CDR3 DNA follows: TGTGCCAGTAGTGGGACAGTGAACACTGAAGCTTTCTTT.

The genes are TRBV5-1 and TRBJ2-2, with TRBD2 matching 13 bases. Per the germline V gene, CDR1 is SGHRS and CDR2 is YFSETQ. Trimming cost V 7 bases and J 7 bases; bases outside gene matches: 7. This CDR3 is built from 15 residues. DNA of the CDR3: TGCGCCAGCTCCCCGGGACTAGCGGGGAGCGGGGAGCTGTTTTTT. It is translated as CASSPGLAGSGELFF.

This clone has only one observation. The V call is TRBV10-3, the J call TRBJ1-3; D not certain. Trimming took 6 bases from V and 0 from J, leaving 6 bases between them. CDR1 is ENHRY and CDR2 is SYGVKD in the germline V gene. The CDR3 consists of 13 residues. CDR3: CAIRLSSGNTIYF. The CDR3 bases are TGTGCCATCAGATTGAGCTCTGGAAACACCATATATTTT.

The chain carries TRBV24-1 and TRBJ2-6; 11 bases align to TRBD1. The J segment lost 0 bases and the V segment lost 7 bases, leaving 1 base of the junction unmatched. CDR1 is KGHDR, CDR2 SFDVKD, per germline. CDR3 length equals 16 residues. This CDR3 reads CATRGTGGSGANVLTF. The DNA of the CDR3 is TGTGCCACCAGGGGGACAGGGGGCTCTGGGGCCAACGTCCTGACTTTC.

V is TRBV30 and J is TRBJ2-1; no definite D call. The CDR3 loop spans 13 amino acids. Germline V gives CDR1 GTSNPN, CDR2 SVGIG (reference sequence). Deletions cut 0 bases from V and 9 bases from J, with 12 bases between. The CDR3: CAWSVVSRGEQFF. The CDR3 DNA sequence: TGTGCCTGGAGTGTAGTGAGCCGCGGTGAGCAGTTCTTC.

This clone occurred a few times. CDR3 sequence: CASSTSGRGGYEQYF. The CDR3 DNA reads as TGCGCCAGCAGCACCAGCGGCAGGGGAGGGTACGAGCAGTACTTC. V is TRBV10-2 and J is TRBJ2-7; D is perhaps TRBD2 (7 bases). Trimming took 6 bases from V and 4 from J, leaving 19 bases between them. Germline V CDR1 and CDR2: WSHSY, SAAADI. The CDR3 spans 15 residues.

The chain combines TRBV9 with TRBJ2-1, with D hard to call. Deletions cut 4 bases from V and 12 bases from J, with 17 bases between. There are 13 residues in the CDR3. Germline lookup yields CDR1 SGDLS and CDR2 YYNGEE. The CDR3 bases are TGTGCCAGCAGCAGATCAGGCTCAGAATGGCAGTTCTTC. Encoded protein: CASSRSGSEWQFF.

The V call is TRBV2, the J call TRBJ2-3; maybe TRBD2 (5 bases). Germline V gene lookup returns CDR1 SNHLY and CDR2 FYNNEI. This CDR3 has 15 amino acids. V dropped 5 bases and J dropped 0 bases, with 12 bases sitting between them. The chain's CDR3 is CASSPEGTSTDTQYF. DNA for the CDR3: TGTGCCAGCAGTCCAGAGGGAACTAGCACAGATACGCAGTATTTT.

V is TRBV7-3 and J is TRBJ2-1; 9 bases map to TRBD2. CDR3 length: 15 residues. The trim removed 5 bases at V and 5 bases at J, leaving 7 bases unmatched. Germline loops: CDR1 SGHTA, CDR2 FQGTGA. The CDR3 sequence: CASSTRTSAHNEQFF. In nucleotides, the CDR3 is TGTGCCAGCAGCACACGGACTAGCGCCCACAATGAGCAGTTCTTC. The variable domain in full, completed from reference TRBV7-3 and TRBJ2-1, reads GAGVSQTPSNKVTEKGKYVELRCDPISGHTALYWYRQSLGQGPEFLIYFQGTGAADDSGLPNDRFFAVRPEGSVSTLKIQRTERGDSAVYLCASSTRTSAHNEQFFGPGTRLTVL.

The chain couples TRBV7-8 to TRBJ1-1; D gene unclear. This CDR3 comprises 12 residues. Trimming cost V 5 bases and J 3 bases, with 7 bases left between them. Germline loops: CDR1 SGHVS, CDR2 FQNEAQ. CDR3 bases: TGTGCCAGCAGCCACCTAGACACTGAAGCTTTCTTT. This gives the protein CASSHLDTEAFF.

In its sample, this clone was seen a few times. The chain couples TRBV24-1 to TRBJ2-2; 9 nucleotides align to TRBD1. CDR1 is KGHDR, CDR2 SFDVKD, per germline. After removal of 0 bases from V and 3 bases from J, the junction contained 1 base not matched to a gene. The CDR3 length is 16 residues. The CDR3 protein is CATSDLTGGDTGELFF. CDR3 bases: TGTGCCACCAGTGATTTGACAGGGGGCGACACCGGGGAGCTGTTTTTT.

V is TRBV7-6 and J is TRBJ1-4; 8 bases fit TRBD1. Per the germline V gene, CDR1 is SGHVS and CDR2 is FNYEAQ. With 0 bases clipped from V and 8 bases from J, the junction kept 5 bases outside the gene matches. The CDR3 is 15 amino acids. In nucleotides, the CDR3 is TGTGCCAGCAGCTTAGCCAGGGGGCTGGGGGAAAAACTGTTTTTT. Translated, it gives CASSLARGLGEKLFF.

V and J are TRBV10-3 and TRBJ1-6; D not certain. This CDR3 spans 13 amino acids. Germline V lookup: CDR1 ENHRY, CDR2 SYGVKD. V shed 0 bases and J shed 10 bases, with 7 bases lying between them. The CDR3, as DNA: TGTGCCATCAGTGAGTCGGGCGCCTCACCCCTCCACTTT. Translation gives CAISESGASPLHF.

Details on this clone: A junction end diverges from the germline sequence, so it may reflect a read error. The chain uses TRBV6-1 and TRBJ2-1; D might be TRBD2 (5 bases). The CDR3 extends over 14 amino acids. Germline CDR1 MNHNS, CDR2 SASEGT. CDR3 sequence reads: CASSSPGRGWEQLF. The DNA of the CDR3 is TGTGCCAGCAGCTCCCCGGGCCGTGGGTGGGAGCAGCTCTTC.

The rearrangement uses TRBV20-1 and TRBJ1-2; 10 bases are a match to TRBD1. The CDR3 is made up of 11 amino acids. Germline values: CDR1 DFQATT, CDR2 SNEGSKA (reference sequence). V shed 5 bases and J 13 bases; nucleotides not matched to a gene: 7. Here the CDR3 reads CSARDRGPITF. CDR3 sequence (DNA): TGCAGTGCTCGGGACAGGGGACCTATCACCTTC.

This clone was found once. The chain uses TRBV6-6 and TRBJ1-3, with 8 bases lining up with TRBD1. CDR1 is MNHNY, CDR2 SVGAGI, per germline (reference sequence). V dropped 4 bases and J dropped 1; count of bases not matched to a gene: 6. The CDR3 has 16 residues. DNA for the CDR3: TGTGCCAGCAGTTCCATCAGGGGGCGGTCTGGAAACACCATATATTTT. Its translation is CASSSIRGRSGNTIYF.

The chain combines TRBV29-1 with TRBJ2-3; a weak D match, TRBD2 (5 bases). The CDR3 runs 15 residues. Germline loops: CDR1 SQVTM, CDR2 ANQGSEA. The V end lost 6 bases, the J end lost 3 bases, and 19 bases lay between the germline ends. The DNA of the CDR3 is TGCAGCGTCCACCGCCTTTGGCGGGCTACAGATACGCAGTATTTT. Translated, it gives CSVHRLWRATDTQYF.

The V call is TRBV30, the J call TRBJ2-7; D ambiguous. The CDR3 extends over 14 amino acids. V lost 0 bases, J lost 7 bases, and 16 bases lay in between. The V gene's germline CDR1 is GTSNPN and CDR2 SVGIG (reference sequence). The chain's CDR3 is CAWSVRVGSGEQYF. DNA for the CDR3: TGTGCCTGGAGTGTACGAGTCGGGTCCGGGGAGCAGTACTTC.

The V call is TRBV12-2, the J call TRBJ1-2; the table calls TRBD1, which could not be checked here. TRBV12-2 is a pseudogene segment. The CDR3 has 18 amino acids. The CDR3 DNA reads as TGTGCAAGTCGCCCCGAGGACAGGAAGGCCCCAACTAACTATGGCTACACCTTC. It translates to CASRPEDRKAPTNYGYTF.

This rearrangement joins TRBV30 to TRBJ2-3; 10 nucleotides align to TRBD2. CDR1 and CDR2 (germline): GTSNPN, SVGIG (reference sequence). The CDR3 extends over 13 amino acids. J was trimmed by 3 bases and V by 8 bases; bases with no gene match: 5. CDR3 bases: TGTGCCCAAAGCGGGGGGGCGACAGATACGCAGTATTTT. This encodes CAQSGGATDTQYF. The full variable domain, completed using reference TRBV30 and TRBJ2-3, is SQTIHQWPATLVQPVGSPLSLECTVEGTSNPNLYWYRQAAGRGLQLLFYSVGIGQISSEVPQNLSASRPQDRQFILSSKKLLLSDSGFYLCAQSGGATDTQYFGPGTRLTVL.

The rearrangement links TRBV5-1 to TRBJ2-7; 10 positions match TRBD1. Unmatched junction bases numbered 3, after V lost 4 bases and J lost 2 bases. This CDR3 has 14 residues. CDR1 is SGHRS and CDR2 is YFSETQ in the germline V gene. CDR3 amino acids: CASSPGQGAYEQYF. The CDR3 DNA reads as TGCGCCAGCAGCCCAGGACAGGGGGCCTACGAGCAGTACTTC.